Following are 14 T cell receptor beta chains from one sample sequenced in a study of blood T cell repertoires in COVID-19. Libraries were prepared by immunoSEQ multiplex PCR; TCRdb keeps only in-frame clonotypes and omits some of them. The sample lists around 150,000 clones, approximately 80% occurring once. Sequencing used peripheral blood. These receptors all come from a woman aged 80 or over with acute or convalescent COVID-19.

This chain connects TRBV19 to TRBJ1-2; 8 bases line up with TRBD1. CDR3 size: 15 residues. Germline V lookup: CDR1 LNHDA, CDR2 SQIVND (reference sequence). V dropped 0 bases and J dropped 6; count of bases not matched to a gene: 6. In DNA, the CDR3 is TGTGCCAGTAGTATAGACGGGACAGGCACGGATGGCTACACCTTC. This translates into CASSIDGTGTDGYTF.

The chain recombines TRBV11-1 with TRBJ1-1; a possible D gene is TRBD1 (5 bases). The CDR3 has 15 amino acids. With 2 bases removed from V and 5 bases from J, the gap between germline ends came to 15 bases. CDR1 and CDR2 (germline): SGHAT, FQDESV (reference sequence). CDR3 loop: CASSLRGESVTEAFF. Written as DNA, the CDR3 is TGTGCCAGCAGCTTAAGGGGCGAGTCGGTGACTGAAGCTTTCTTT.

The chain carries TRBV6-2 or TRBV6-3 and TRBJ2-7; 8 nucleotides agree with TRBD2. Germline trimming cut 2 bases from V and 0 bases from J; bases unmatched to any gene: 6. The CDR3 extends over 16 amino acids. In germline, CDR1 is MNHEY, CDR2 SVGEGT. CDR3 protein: CASSYAGGGSSYEQYF. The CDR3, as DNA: TGTGCCAGCAGTTACGCTGGCGGGGGGAGCTCCTACGAGCAGTACTTC.

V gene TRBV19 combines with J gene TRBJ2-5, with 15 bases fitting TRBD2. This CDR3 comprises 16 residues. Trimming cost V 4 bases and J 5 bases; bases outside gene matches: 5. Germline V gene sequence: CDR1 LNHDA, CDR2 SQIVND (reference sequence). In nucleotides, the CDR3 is TGTGCCAGTAGTACGGGACTAGCGGGAGGTGGGGAGACCCAGTACTTC. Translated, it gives CASSTGLAGGGETQYF.

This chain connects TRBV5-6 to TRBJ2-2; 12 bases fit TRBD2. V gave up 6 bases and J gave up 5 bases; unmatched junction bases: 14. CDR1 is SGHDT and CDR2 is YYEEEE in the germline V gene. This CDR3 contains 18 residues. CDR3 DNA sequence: TGTGCCAGCACCCGAAGGACTAGCGGGATTCGGGCTACCGGGGAGCTGTTTTTT. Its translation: CASTRRTSGIRATGELFF.

In nucleotides, the CDR3 is TGCGCCAGCAGCCAAGACCCCCCACAGGGGCCGTACTATGGCTACACCTTC. Its protein is CASSQDPPQGPYYGYTF. V is TRBV4-1 and J is TRBJ1-2; TRBD1 agrees at 7 bases. The CDR3 contains 17 residues. CDR1 and CDR2 (germline): MGHRA, YSYEKL. Trimming removed 0 bases from V and 3 bases from J; junction bases left unmatched: 10.

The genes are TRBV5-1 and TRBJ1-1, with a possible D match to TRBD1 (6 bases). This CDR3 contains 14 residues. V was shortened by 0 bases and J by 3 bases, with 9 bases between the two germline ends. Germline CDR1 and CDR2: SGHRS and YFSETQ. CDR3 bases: TGCGCCAGCAGCTTGGTGGCAGGGGACACTGAAGCTTTCTTT. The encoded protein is CASSLVAGDTEAFF.

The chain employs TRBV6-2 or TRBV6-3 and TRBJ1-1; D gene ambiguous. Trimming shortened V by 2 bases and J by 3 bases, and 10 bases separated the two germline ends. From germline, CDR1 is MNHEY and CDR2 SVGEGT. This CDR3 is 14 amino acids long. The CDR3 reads CASSYLHRDTEAFF. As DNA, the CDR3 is TGTGCCAGCAGTTACCTCCACCGGGACACTGAAGCTTTCTTT.

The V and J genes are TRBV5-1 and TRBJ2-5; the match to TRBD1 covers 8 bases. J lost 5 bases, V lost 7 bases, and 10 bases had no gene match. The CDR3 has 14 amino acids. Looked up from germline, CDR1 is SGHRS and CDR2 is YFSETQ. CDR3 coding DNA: TGCGCCAGCTCGTCAGGGGGCAAGGTCGAGACCCAGTACTTC. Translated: CASSSGGKVETQYF.

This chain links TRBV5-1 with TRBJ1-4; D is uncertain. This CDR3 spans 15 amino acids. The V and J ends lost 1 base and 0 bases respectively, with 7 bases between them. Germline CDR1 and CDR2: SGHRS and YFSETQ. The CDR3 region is CASSLMRATNEKLFF. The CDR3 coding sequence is TGCGCCAGCAGCTTGATGCGAGCAACTAATGAAAAACTGTTTTTT.

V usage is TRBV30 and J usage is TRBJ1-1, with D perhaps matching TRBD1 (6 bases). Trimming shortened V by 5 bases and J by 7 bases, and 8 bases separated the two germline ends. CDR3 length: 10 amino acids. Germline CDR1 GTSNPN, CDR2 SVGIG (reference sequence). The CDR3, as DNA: TGTGCCTGGGGGACACGTGAAGCTTTCTTT. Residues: CAWGTREAFF.

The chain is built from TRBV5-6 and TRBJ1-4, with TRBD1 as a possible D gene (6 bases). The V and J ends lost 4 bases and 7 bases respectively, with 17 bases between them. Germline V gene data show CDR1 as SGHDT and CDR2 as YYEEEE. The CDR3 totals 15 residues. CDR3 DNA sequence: TGTGCCAGCAGCAACAGGGCCTTACGGGGTGAAAAACTGTTTTTT. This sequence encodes CASSNRALRGEKLFF.

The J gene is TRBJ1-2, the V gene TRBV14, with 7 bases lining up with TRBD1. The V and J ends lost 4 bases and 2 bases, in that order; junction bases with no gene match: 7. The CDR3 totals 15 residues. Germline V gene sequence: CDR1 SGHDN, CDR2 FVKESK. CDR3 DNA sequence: TGTGCCAGCAGCCCTAGACAGGGTGAGAACTATGGCTACACCTTC. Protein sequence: CASSPRQGENYGYTF.

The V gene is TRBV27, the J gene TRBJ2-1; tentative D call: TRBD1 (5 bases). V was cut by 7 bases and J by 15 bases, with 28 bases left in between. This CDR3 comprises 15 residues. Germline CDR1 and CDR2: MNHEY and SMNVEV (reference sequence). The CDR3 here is CASKIGVMGLIRLFF. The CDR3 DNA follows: TGTGCCAGCAAAATTGGGGTTATGGGGCTGATCAGGCTGTTCTTC.